This TCR beta chain is drawn from a study of blood T cell repertoires in COVID-19. Study as a whole: Collection of acute and convalescent COVID-19 samples took place in the United States, Italy and Spain. PBMCs, B-cell-depleted T cells, or T cells provided the cDNA or gDNA that made up the material.

Original analysis: Scientists estimated how many nucleated cells there were by amplifying reference gene primers. Sequenced by immunoSEQ multiplex PCR; TCRdb stores in-frame clones only, minus some. The V and J calls and clone size were taken over from that table, and D and trimming were inferred from the DNA. The table lists about 68,000 clones, 80% to 85% of them singletons. Germline V gene lookup returns CDR1 SQVTM and CDR2 ANQGSEA. The CDR3 has 17 amino acids. V shed 5 bases and J shed 0 bases, with 17 bases lying between them. This receptor was identified in a man over 45 with active COVID-19. Sequencing used peripheral blood. V usage is TRBV29-1 and J usage is TRBJ2-6; tentative D call: TRBD1 (7 bases). The CDR3 DNA reads TGCAGCGTTTCTTGGCGGGACAGATACTCTGGGGCCAACGTCCTGACTTTC. It is translated as CSVSWRDRYSGANVLTF.